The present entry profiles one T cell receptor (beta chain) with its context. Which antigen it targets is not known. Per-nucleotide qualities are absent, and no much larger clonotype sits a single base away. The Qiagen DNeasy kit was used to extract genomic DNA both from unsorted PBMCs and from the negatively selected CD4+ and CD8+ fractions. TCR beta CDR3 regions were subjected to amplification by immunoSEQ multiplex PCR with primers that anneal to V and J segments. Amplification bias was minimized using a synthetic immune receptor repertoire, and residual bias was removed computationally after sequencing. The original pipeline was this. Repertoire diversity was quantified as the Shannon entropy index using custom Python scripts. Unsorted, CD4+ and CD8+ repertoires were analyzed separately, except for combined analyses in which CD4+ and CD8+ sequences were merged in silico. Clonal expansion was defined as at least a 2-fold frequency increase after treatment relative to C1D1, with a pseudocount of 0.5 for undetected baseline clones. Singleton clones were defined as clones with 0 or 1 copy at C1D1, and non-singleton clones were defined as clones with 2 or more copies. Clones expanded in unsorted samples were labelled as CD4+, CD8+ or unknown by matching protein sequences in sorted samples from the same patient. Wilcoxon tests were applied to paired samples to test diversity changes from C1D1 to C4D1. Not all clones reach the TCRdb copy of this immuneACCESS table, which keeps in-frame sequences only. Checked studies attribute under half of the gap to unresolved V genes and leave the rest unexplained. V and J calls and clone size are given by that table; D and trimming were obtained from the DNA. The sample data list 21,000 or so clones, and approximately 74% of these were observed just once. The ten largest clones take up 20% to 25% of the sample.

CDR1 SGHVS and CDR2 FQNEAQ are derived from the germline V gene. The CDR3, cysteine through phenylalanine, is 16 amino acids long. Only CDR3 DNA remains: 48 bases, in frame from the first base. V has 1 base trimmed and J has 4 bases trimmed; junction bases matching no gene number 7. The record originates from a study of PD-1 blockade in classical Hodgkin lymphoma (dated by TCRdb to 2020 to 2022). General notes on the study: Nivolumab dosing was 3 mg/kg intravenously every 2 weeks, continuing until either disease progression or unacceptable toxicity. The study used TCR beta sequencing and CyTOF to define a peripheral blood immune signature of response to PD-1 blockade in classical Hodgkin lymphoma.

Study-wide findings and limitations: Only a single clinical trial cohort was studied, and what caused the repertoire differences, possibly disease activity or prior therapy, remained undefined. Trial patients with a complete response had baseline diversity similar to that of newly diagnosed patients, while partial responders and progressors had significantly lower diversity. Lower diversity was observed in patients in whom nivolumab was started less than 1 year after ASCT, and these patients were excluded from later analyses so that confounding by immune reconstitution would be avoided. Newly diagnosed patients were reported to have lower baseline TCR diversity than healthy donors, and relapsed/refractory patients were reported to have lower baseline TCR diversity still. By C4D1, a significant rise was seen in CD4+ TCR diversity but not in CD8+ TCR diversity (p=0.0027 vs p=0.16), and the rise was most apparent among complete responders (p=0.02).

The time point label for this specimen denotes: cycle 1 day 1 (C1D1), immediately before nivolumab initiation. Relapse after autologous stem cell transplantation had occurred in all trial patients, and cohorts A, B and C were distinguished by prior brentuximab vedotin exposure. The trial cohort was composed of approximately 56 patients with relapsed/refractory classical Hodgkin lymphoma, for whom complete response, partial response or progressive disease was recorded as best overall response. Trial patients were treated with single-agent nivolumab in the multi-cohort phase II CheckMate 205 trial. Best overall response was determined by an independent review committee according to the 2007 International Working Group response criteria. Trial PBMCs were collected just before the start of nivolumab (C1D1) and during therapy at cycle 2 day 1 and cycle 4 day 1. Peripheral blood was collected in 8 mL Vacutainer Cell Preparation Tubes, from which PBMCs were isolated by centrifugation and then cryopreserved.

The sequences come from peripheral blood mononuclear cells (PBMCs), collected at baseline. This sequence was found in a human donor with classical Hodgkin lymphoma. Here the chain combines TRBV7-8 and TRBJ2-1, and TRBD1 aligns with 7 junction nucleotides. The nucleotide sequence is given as TGTGCCAGCAGCTTAGTTCGCAGGGGGTGGTACAATGAGCAGTTCTTC. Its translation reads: CASSLVRRGWYNEQFF.